This TCR beta chain was recorded in a study of regulatory T cells in long-lasting Graves disease. Noted time point: newly diagnosed GD, antithyroid drugs for less than 3 months. TCR sequences were obtained from RNA taken from PBMCs. Notes on the study in general: Having only a small sample size may have limited accuracy.

Relying on iRepertoire HTBI primers and Arm-PCR of CDR3 regions, the team built TCR beta libraries. One entry per CDR3 protein, called by TCRdb with MiXCR from the multiplex PCR reads. The sample consists of around 480,000 distinct CDR3 sequences, around 15% of them appearing once. There are many counts of this clonotype. Antigen: not known. The same sample was also studied in work on T cells in Graves' hyperthyroidism and ophthalmopathy.

The origin of this receptor is a woman aged 40 to 65 with Graves disease. Here the sequenced sample was peripheral blood mononuclear cells (PBMCs), taken at new diagnosis, from a patient treated with antithyroid drugs.

As DNA, the CDR3 is TGCAGTGCTAGAGATGGAACAGGGAGCTATGGCTACACCTTC. It encodes CSARDGTGSYGYTF. This chain uses TRBV20-1 with TRBJ1-2, with D possibly matching TRBD1 (6 bases). The CDR3 runs 14 residues. Germline values: CDR1 DFQATT, CDR2 SNEGSKA (reference sequence). V lost 0 bases to trimming and J lost 4 bases, with 12 bases between them.